This entry is about one T cell receptor (beta chain). This CDR3 region has 15 residues. Trimming removed 0 bases from V and 1 base from J, with 9 bases in between. CDR1 KGHSH and CDR2 LQKENI come from the germline V gene. This specimen belongs to a study of cytomegalovirus exposure and HLA in healthy donors. Sequenced by immunoSEQ multiplex PCR; TCRdb stores in-frame clones only, minus some. The sample contains over 85,000 clones, more than 75% of which appear only once. The rearrangement links TRBV18 to TRBJ1-1; D ambiguous. This clonotype was obtained from a woman aged 25 to 45 in good health and CMV-seropositive. Sequencing was done on a sample of PBMCs. This CDR3 is CASSPPLGPNTEAFF. The DNA for the CDR3 is TGTGCCAGCTCACCACCTTTGGGCCCGAACACTGAAGCTTTCTTT.